A single sample is the source of the 17 T cell receptor beta chains below, sequenced in a study of blood T cell repertoires in COVID-19. Profiled with immunoSEQ multiplex PCR; TCRdb holds only in-frame clones, not every one. The repertoire consists of some 250,000 clones, with roughly 81% occurring once and the leading ten covering around 7.5%. Sequenced sample: peripheral blood. The receptors shown here come from a woman older than 75 with COVID-19, enrolled during active disease.

This clone is medium-sized by share. The chain couples TRBV2 to TRBJ1-2, with a possible D match to TRBD1 (6 bases). Trimming removed 7 bases from V and 8 bases from J, with 17 bases in between. In germline, CDR1 is SNHLY, CDR2 FYNNEI. This CDR3 region has 13 residues. The CDR3 sequence: CASKRLQGKGYTF. The CDR3, as DNA: TGTGCCAGCAAGAGGCTCCAGGGGAAGGGCTACACCTTC.

CDR3 sequence (DNA): TGTGCCAGCTCCCCGGTCGATAGCGGGATTCTCTACGAGCAGTACTTC. This translates into CASSPVDSGILYEQYF. The rearrangement joins TRBV18 to TRBJ2-7; TRBD2 aligns across 8 bases. The germline gives CDR1 KGHSH, CDR2 LQKENI. The CDR3 loop spans 16 amino acids. J lost 3 bases, V lost 6 bases, and 13 bases had no gene match.

The chain links TRBV30 to TRBJ1-5; TRBD1 is a possible D gene (5 bases). Germline V CDR1 and CDR2: GTSNPN, SVGIG (reference sequence). This CDR3 is built from 18 residues. In nucleotides, the CDR3 is TGTGCATGGGGTCCAGGGCGAGGTAACGTATTGAGCAATCAGCCCCAGCATTTT. The encoded protein is CAWGPGRGNVLSNQPQHF. Full variable domain (outside the CDR3, taken from reference TRBV30 and TRBJ1-5): SQTIHQWPATLVQPVGSPLSLECTVEGTSNPNLYWYRQAAGRGLQLLFYSVGIGQISSEVPQNLSASRPQDRQFILSSKKLLLSDSGFYLCAWGPGRGNVLSNQPQHFGDGTRLSIL.

The rearrangement links TRBV5-5 to TRBJ1-2; 7 bases agree with TRBD1. The length of the CDR3 is 15 residues. The germline gives CDR1 SGHKS, CDR2 YYEKEE (reference sequence). J lost 2 bases, V lost 3 bases, and 7 bases had no gene match. CDR3 in amino acids: CASSSPGQRNYGYTF. The CDR3, as DNA: TGTGCCAGCAGCTCACCGGGACAGAGAAACTATGGCTACACCTTC.

This sequence joins TRBV18 and TRBJ2-3; the match to TRBD1 covers 8 bases. Looked up from germline, CDR1 is KGHSH and CDR2 is LQKENI. This CDR3 is 16 amino acids long. V shed 6 bases and J 1 base; nucleotides not matched to a gene: 9. In DNA form, the CDR3 reads TGTGCCAGCTCGGGGGGACAGGCCCTTCGCACAGATACGCAGTATTTT. This codes for CASSGGQALRTDTQYF.

The chain couples TRBV7-9 to TRBJ2-3, with a tentative D call TRBD2 (7 bases). V was clipped by 5 bases and J by 8 bases, with 17 bases between them. CDR3 length: 14 residues. Germline V lookup: CDR1 SEHNR, CDR2 FQNEAQ (reference sequence). CDR3 bases: TGTGCCAGCAGCCCGCAGCGGGACACACCTACGCAGTATTTT. Its translation: CASSPQRDTPTQYF.

V usage is TRBV18 and J usage is TRBJ1-2; 10 positions match TRBD1. The germline gives CDR1 KGHSH, CDR2 LQKENI. This CDR3 has 15 residues. V trimming: 3 bases; J trimming: 1 base; junction bases outside the gene matches: 2. CDR3 sequence (DNA): TGTGCCAGCTCACCGGGGACAGGGGTTAACTATGGCTACACCTTC. It translates to CASSPGTGVNYGYTF.

V and J are TRBV9 and TRBJ2-1, with a possible D match to TRBD2 (5 bases). Trimming pared 4 bases from V and 4 bases from J, leaving 12 bases between. This CDR3 region has 14 residues. Germline V CDR1 and CDR2: SGDLS, YYNGEE. The CDR3 loop is CASSLDGDYNEQFF. In DNA form, the CDR3 reads TGTGCCAGCAGCTTAGACGGGGATTACAATGAGCAGTTCTTC.

The V and J genes are TRBV19 and TRBJ1-5; 10 bases are a match to TRBD1. The CDR3 extends over 17 amino acids. From germline, CDR1 is LNHDA and CDR2 SQIVND (reference sequence). V lost 4 bases, J lost 15 bases, and 21 bases stayed unmatched. The CDR3 DNA reads as TGTGCCAGTAGTAGACAGGGGGCGTCGTCCTTGATTTCGTTTAGGCATTTT. Translated, it gives CASSRQGASSLISFRHF. The full variable domain, completed using reference TRBV19 and TRBJ1-5, is DGGITQSPKYLFRKEGQNVTLSCEQNLNHDAMYWYRQDPGQGLRLIYYSQIVNDFQKGDIAEGYSVSREKKESFPLTVTSAQKNPTAFYLCASSRQGASSLISFRHFGDGTRLSIL.

The rearrangement links TRBV2 to TRBJ2-5; 7 positions agree with TRBD2. Germline CDR1 SNHLY, CDR2 FYNNEI. V lost 8 bases and J lost 4; bases outside the gene matches: 10. This CDR3 spans 14 amino acids. The CDR3 bases are TGTGCCAGCCATGGCCTAGCGGTCCGAGAGACCCAGTACTTC. Protein product: CASHGLAVRETQYF.

The genes are TRBV6-2 or TRBV6-3 and TRBJ2-7; 7 bases are shared with TRBD1. Germline V gene lookup returns CDR1 MNHEY and CDR2 SVGEGT. V shed 5 bases and J 6 bases; nucleotides not matched to a gene: 13. CDR3 length equals 15 residues. The CDR3 reads CASSPLDRESSEQYF. The CDR3 DNA follows: TGTGCCAGCAGTCCACTCGACAGGGAATCGTCCGAGCAGTACTTC.

The V gene is TRBV30, the J gene TRBJ1-3; no clear D gene. Germline V gene data show CDR1 as GTSNPN and CDR2 as SVGIG (reference sequence). V was trimmed by 0 bases and J by 0 bases, leaving 6 bases between them. There are 14 residues in the CDR3. CDR3 protein: CAWSVERSGNTIYF. The CDR3 bases are TGTGCCTGGAGTGTGGAGCGCTCTGGAAACACCATATATTTT.

The chain employs TRBV28 and TRBJ1-2; TRBD1 matches at 7 bases. The germline CDR1 and CDR2 sequences are MDHEN and SYDVKM. V shed 6 bases and J 4 bases; nucleotides not matched to a gene: 14. The length of the CDR3 is 16 residues. CDR3 nucleotides: TGTGCCAGCAGGTCACAGGGGAATCAGTTAGTCTATGGCTACACCTTC. The encoded protein is CASRSQGNQLVYGYTF.

V is TRBV19 and J is TRBJ1-5, with D unresolved. V was shortened by 1 base and J by 2 bases, with 3 bases between the two germline ends. The CDR3 is made up of 13 amino acids. Germline V gene data show CDR1 as LNHDA and CDR2 as SQIVND (reference sequence). CDR3 sequence: CASSIARNQPQHF. CDR3 coding DNA: TGTGCCAGTAGTATAGCTCGCAATCAGCCCCAGCATTTT.

The V gene is TRBV6-5, the J gene TRBJ1-2; 7 nucleotides match TRBD1. In germline, CDR1 is MNHEY, CDR2 SVGAGI. The CDR3 spans 13 residues. Trimming removed 6 bases from V and 8 bases from J; junction bases left unmatched: 9. The CDR3 is CASRGRGAQGYTF. The DNA for the CDR3 is TGTGCCAGCAGAGGCAGGGGGGCACAGGGCTACACCTTC.

The chain combines TRBV18 with TRBJ2-5; TRBD2 is a possible D gene (6 bases). This CDR3 region has 14 residues. CDR1 is KGHSH, CDR2 LQKENI, per germline. V was trimmed by 3 bases and J by 5 bases, leaving 13 bases between them. The chain's CDR3 is CASSPTGEWETQYF. CDR3 bases: TGTGCCAGCTCACCGACGGGGGAGTGGGAGACCCAGTACTTC. Variable domain in full (rest from reference TRBV18 and TRBJ2-5): NAGVMQNPRHLVRRRGQEARLRCSPMKGHSHVYWYRQLPEEGLKFMVYLQKENIIDESGMPKERFSAEFPKEGPSILRIQQVVRGDSAAYFCASSPTGEWETQYFGPGTRLLVL.

The genes are TRBV23-1 and TRBJ2-7, with D possibly TRBD2 on 6 matching bases. Being an ORF, TRBV23-1 has a function that is uncertain. V was pared by 6 bases and J by 0 bases, with 12 bases between. The CDR3 is 14 amino acids. CDR3 amino acids: CASRGSGSSYEQYF. The CDR3 DNA sequence: TGCGCCAGCAGGGGTAGCGGAAGCTCCTACGAGCAGTACTTC.